This is a list of T cell receptor beta chains from one sample in a study of blood T cell repertoires in COVID-19. Here immunoSEQ multiplex PCR was the method, and the copy in TCRdb shows in-frame clones only, minus some. This sample has approximately 130,000 clones, with approximately 84% found just once. The sequencing input was peripheral blood. The receptors here all came from a human donor in a cohort sampled during active COVID-19. Both conserved end residues are part of each CDR3. The order of the fields is D gene, V gene, J gene, clone size, CDR3 DNA, CDR3 protein. The D gene is left open where the match is weak. Rows may omit the clone size; those that give it use once, few, many or a size class.

D gene: TRBD2
V gene: TRBV5-1
J gene: TRBJ2-1
clone size: NA
CDR3 DNA: TGCGCCAGCAGCCCGAAAACTAGCGGGGGGAACAATGAGCAGTTCTTC
CDR3 protein: CASSPKTSGGNNEQFF

D gene: TRBD2
V gene: TRBV19
J gene: TRBJ2-5
clone size: NA
CDR3 DNA: TGTGCCAGTAGTCGGCGGGGGACAGAGACCCAGTACTTC
CDR3 protein: CASSRRGTETQYF

D gene: TRBD1
V gene: TRBV6-1
J gene: TRBJ1-2
clone size: few
CDR3 DNA: TGTGCCAGCAGTGACACGGCGGGACAGGGACGCTATGGCTACACCTTC
CDR3 protein: CASSDTAGQGRYGYTF

D gene: TRBD2
V gene: TRBV29-1
J gene: TRBJ2-5
clone size: many
CDR3 DNA: TGCAGCGTTGCCGGACTAGCGGGGGAGTTCCAAGAGACCCAGTACTTC
CDR3 protein: CSVAGLAGEFQETQYF

D gene: TRBD1
V gene: TRBV5-6
J gene: TRBJ2-2
clone size: once
CDR3 DNA: TGTGCCAGCAGCTACCGGACAGGACTCTTAAACACCGGGGAGCTGTTTTTT
CDR3 protein: CASSYRTGLLNTGELFF

D gene: TRBD2
V gene: TRBV18
J gene: TRBJ2-7
clone size: once
CDR3 DNA: TGTGCCAGCTCACCTAGCGGGGGGGCCTCCTACGAGCAGTACTTC
CDR3 protein: CASSPSGGASYEQYF

D gene: NA
V gene: TRBV18
J gene: TRBJ2-1
clone size: NA
CDR3 DNA: TGTGCCAGCTCACTCGGCGGGGAGCAGTTCTTC
CDR3 protein: CASSLGGEQFF

D gene: TRBD2
V gene: TRBV5-1
J gene: TRBJ2-3
clone size: NA
CDR3 DNA: TGCGCCAGCAGCTTGGGCGGGGGGGCCACAGATACGCAGTATTTT
CDR3 protein: CASSLGGGATDTQYF

D gene: NA
V gene: TRBV18
J gene: TRBJ2-1
clone size: NA
CDR3 DNA: TGTGCCAGCTCACCTCAGGGCTCCTACAATGAGCAGTTCTTC
CDR3 protein: CASSPQGSYNEQFF

D gene: TRBD1
V gene: TRBV6-6
J gene: TRBJ1-1
clone size: NA
CDR3 DNA: TGTGCCAGCAGTTCCCAGGGGGTCACTGAAGCTTTCTTT
CDR3 protein: CASSSQGVTEAFF

D gene: TRBD2
V gene: TRBV6-2/TRBV6-3
J gene: TRBJ2-7
clone size: NA
CDR3 DNA: TGTGCCAGCAGCGGGGGGGGCCGAGGGTACGAGCAGTACTTC
CDR3 protein: CASSGGGRGYEQYF

D gene: NA
V gene: TRBV6-5
J gene: TRBJ2-5
clone size: NA
CDR3 DNA: TGTGCCAGCAGTTACGGGACTCATGTCCTACAAGAGACCCAGTACTTC
CDR3 protein: CASSYGTHVLQETQYF

D gene: TRBD2
V gene: TRBV2
J gene: TRBJ2-7
clone size: NA
CDR3 DNA: TGTGCCAGCAGTGTGACTAGCGACCCGGTCGGGCAGTACTTC
CDR3 protein: CASSVTSDPVGQYF

D gene: TRBD2
V gene: TRBV7-9
J gene: TRBJ2-3
clone size: NA
CDR3 DNA: TGTGCCAGCAGCTTTACTAGCGGAACAGATACGCAGTATTTT
CDR3 protein: CASSFTSGTDTQYF

D gene: TRBD1
V gene: TRBV12-5
J gene: TRBJ2-2
clone size: NA
CDR3 DNA: TGTGCTAGTGGCCTGGGACAGGGCGACGGGGAGCTGTTTTTT
CDR3 protein: CASGLGQGDGELFF

D gene: TRBD1
V gene: TRBV7-2
J gene: TRBJ1-2
clone size: NA
CDR3 DNA: TGTGCCAGCAGCTTAGTTCCCCCCAACAGGGGTGGGAACTATGGCTACACCTTC
CDR3 protein: CASSLVPPNRGGNYGYTF

D gene: TRBD2
V gene: TRBV18
J gene: TRBJ2-3
clone size: NA
CDR3 DNA: TGTGCCAGCTCACCGGAGCGGGGGGCCGGCACAGATACGCAGTATTTT
CDR3 protein: CASSPERGAGTDTQYF

D gene: NA
V gene: TRBV3-1/TRBV3-2
J gene: TRBJ2-3
clone size: NA
CDR3 DNA: TGTGCCAGCGCCGTGGGAGGCACAGATACGCAGTATTTT
CDR3 protein: CASAVGGTDTQYF

D gene: NA
V gene: TRBV7-2
J gene: TRBJ1-1
clone size: once
CDR3 DNA: TGTGCCAGCAGCCTTACTGGTGGAAGACAGAATGAAGCTTTCTTT
CDR3 protein: CASSLTGGRQNEAFF

D gene: TRBD1
V gene: TRBV3-1/TRBV3-2
J gene: TRBJ1-2
clone size: NA
CDR3 DNA: TGTGCCAGCAGCCAAAGGGGGGGACAGGGCGTTGGCTACACCTTC
CDR3 protein: CASSQRGGQGVGYTF

D gene: TRBD2
V gene: TRBV4-1
J gene: TRBJ2-7
clone size: NA
CDR3 DNA: TGCGCCAGCAGCCAAGTTTCTAGCGGGGGGGCATACGAGCAGTACTTC
CDR3 protein: CASSQVSSGGAYEQYF

D gene: TRBD2
V gene: TRBV20-1
J gene: TRBJ2-5
clone size: NA
CDR3 DNA: TGCAGTGCTAGTGGCGGGGGGGGCAGGGAGACCCAGTACTTC
CDR3 protein: CSASGGGGRETQYF

D gene: TRBD2
V gene: TRBV19
J gene: TRBJ2-3
clone size: NA
CDR3 DNA: TGTGCCAGTAGTATCGGTGCGGGGGGTGTCACAGATACGCAGTATTTT
CDR3 protein: CASSIGAGGVTDTQYF

D gene: TRBD1
V gene: TRBV2
J gene: TRBJ2-3
clone size: NA
CDR3 DNA: TGTGCCAGCCGGACAGGGGCAGATACGCAGTATTTT
CDR3 protein: CASRTGADTQYF

D gene: NA
V gene: TRBV5-4
J gene: TRBJ2-2
clone size: once
CDR3 DNA: TGTGCCAGCAGCTCCTTGGGGGGGGGCCCCGCCGGGGAGCTGTTTTTT
CDR3 protein: CASSSLGGGPAGELFF

D gene: TRBD2
V gene: TRBV6-5
J gene: TRBJ2-1
clone size: NA
CDR3 DNA: TGTGCCAGCAGTTCCGCGTTAGCGGGGGGGCGAAACGAGCAGTTCTTC
CDR3 protein: CASSSALAGGRNEQFF

D gene: TRBD1
V gene: TRBV11-2
J gene: TRBJ2-7
clone size: NA
CDR3 DNA: TGTGCCAGCAGCTTAATTGGGACAGTCCACGAGCAGTACTTC
CDR3 protein: CASSLIGTVHEQYF

D gene: NA
V gene: TRBV9
J gene: TRBJ2-7
clone size: NA
CDR3 DNA: TGTGCCAGCAGCGTAGCTGGAGGACAGCCCTACGAGCAGTACTTC
CDR3 protein: CASSVAGGQPYEQYF

D gene: TRBD1
V gene: TRBV7-9
J gene: TRBJ1-1
clone size: NA
CDR3 DNA: TGTGCCAGCAGCTCCCTCCGGGACAGGGGGGCCACTGAAGCTTTCTTT
CDR3 protein: CASSSLRDRGATEAFF

D gene: TRBD1
V gene: TRBV10-2
J gene: TRBJ2-7
clone size: NA
CDR3 DNA: TGCGCCAGCAGTGGGACAGGGGGCGCGTCCTACGAGCAGTACTTC
CDR3 protein: CASSGTGGASYEQYF

D gene: NA
V gene: TRBV6-5
J gene: TRBJ2-1
clone size: NA
CDR3 DNA: TGTGCCAGCAGTTACTCGGGTCGCAGGTTCTACAATGAGCAGTTCTTC
CDR3 protein: CASSYSGRRFYNEQFF

D gene: NA
V gene: TRBV4-1
J gene: TRBJ1-4
clone size: NA
CDR3 DNA: TGCGCCAGCAGCCAAGCCCAACAGGGTGGTGGGGATGAAAAACTGTTTTTT
CDR3 protein: CASSQAQQGGGDEKLFF

D gene: NA
V gene: TRBV25-1
J gene: TRBJ2-5
clone size: NA
CDR3 DNA: TGTTCCACCCGAAGCGGGACAGGAGAGACCCAGTACTTC
CDR3 protein: CSTRSGTGETQYF

D gene: TRBD2
V gene: TRBV24-1
J gene: TRBJ2-7
clone size: NA
CDR3 DNA: TGTGCCACCAGTGATAGACTAGCGGGGGACGACATAAAACTGAGCTCCTACGAGCAGTACTTC
CDR3 protein: CATSDRLAGDDIKLSSYEQYF

D gene: TRBD1
V gene: TRBV6-1
J gene: TRBJ2-7
clone size: NA
CDR3 DNA: TGTGCCAGCAGTGAACTCCGGACAGGGGCCCTCTTC
CDR3 protein: CASSELRTGALF

D gene: NA
V gene: TRBV13
J gene: TRBJ1-2
clone size: NA
CDR3 DNA: TGTGCCAGCACCCCCGTTGCAGCTAACTATGGCTACACCTTC
CDR3 protein: CASTPVAANYGYTF

D gene: TRBD1
V gene: TRBV15
J gene: TRBJ1-4
clone size: NA
CDR3 DNA: TGTGCCACCAGCAGGGCCCCAGGGGGGCGCGAAAAACTGTTTTTT
CDR3 protein: CATSRAPGGREKLFF

D gene: TRBD1
V gene: TRBV5-4
J gene: TRBJ2-7
clone size: NA
CDR3 DNA: TGTGCCAGCAGCTCACGAGGGACAGGGTGGTACGAGCAGTACTTC
CDR3 protein: CASSSRGTGWYEQYF

D gene: TRBD1
V gene: TRBV10-3
J gene: TRBJ2-3
clone size: NA
CDR3 DNA: TGTGCCATCAGTGGGGGGACAGGGAACATGCGAAATACGCAGTATTTT
CDR3 protein: CAISGGTGNMRNTQYF

D gene: TRBD1
V gene: TRBV7-2
J gene: TRBJ2-7
clone size: NA
CDR3 DNA: TGTGCCAGCAGCCCGACAGGGCTTGTCTACGAGCAGTACTTC
CDR3 protein: CASSPTGLVYEQYF

D gene: NA
V gene: TRBV3-1/TRBV3-2
J gene: TRBJ1-5
clone size: NA
CDR3 DNA: TGTGCCAGCAGCCAAGTCGGCAATCAGCCCCAGCATTTT
CDR3 protein: CASSQVGNQPQHF

D gene: NA
V gene: TRBV7-2
J gene: TRBJ1-3
clone size: NA
CDR3 DNA: TGTGCCAGCAGCCCAAGCGGCCGGGCGAGGGGAAACACCATATATTTT
CDR3 protein: CASSPSGRARGNTIYF

D gene: NA
V gene: TRBV3-1/TRBV3-2
J gene: TRBJ1-4
clone size: many
CDR3 DNA: TGTGCCAGCAGCCATCTTGCAACTAATGAAAAACTGTTTTTT
CDR3 protein: CASSHLATNEKLFF

D gene: TRBD2
V gene: TRBV6-5
J gene: TRBJ2-3
clone size: NA
CDR3 DNA: TGTGCCAGCAGTTTAGCGGGTGGAGTAAATACGCAGTATTTT
CDR3 protein: CASSLAGGVNTQYF

D gene: TRBD2
V gene: TRBV7-9
J gene: TRBJ2-3
clone size: NA
CDR3 DNA: TGTGCCAGCAGCTCCCTAGCGGGGAGCACAGATACGCAGTATTTT
CDR3 protein: CASSSLAGSTDTQYF

D gene: NA
V gene: TRBV11-2
J gene: TRBJ1-1
clone size: NA
CDR3 DNA: TGTGCCAGCAGCTTAAAAACAGAAAACACTGAAGCTTTCTTT
CDR3 protein: CASSLKTENTEAFF

D gene: TRBD2
V gene: TRBV19
J gene: TRBJ2-5
clone size: many
CDR3 DNA: TGTGCCTCCTCACGGGGGGGGCACCAAGAGACCCAGTACTTC
CDR3 protein: CASSRGGHQETQYF

D gene: NA
V gene: TRBV30
J gene: TRBJ2-3
clone size: NA
CDR3 DNA: TGTGCCTGGAGTCCTACCGGAGAAGAACCAAGGGATACGCAGTATTTT
CDR3 protein: CAWSPTGEEPRDTQYF

D gene: TRBD1
V gene: TRBV11-3
J gene: TRBJ2-2
clone size: NA
CDR3 DNA: TGTGCCAGCAGCCTATACAGGGGGCTCGACACCGGGGAGCTGTTTTTT
CDR3 protein: CASSLYRGLDTGELFF

D gene: TRBD1
V gene: TRBV5-1
J gene: TRBJ2-7
clone size: NA
CDR3 DNA: TGCGCCAGCAGTAACCGGGACAGGGGAAACTACGAGCAGTACTTC
CDR3 protein: CASSNRDRGNYEQYF

D gene: NA
V gene: TRBV6-5
J gene: TRBJ1-2
clone size: NA
CDR3 DNA: TGTGCCAGCAGTTACTCCTCCGGGACTCAAGGCTACACCTTC
CDR3 protein: CASSYSSGTQGYTF

D gene: NA
V gene: TRBV7-8
J gene: TRBJ2-5
clone size: few
CDR3 DNA: TGTGCCAGCAGCCTGGGGGCCGTGGAGACCCAGTACTTC
CDR3 protein: CASSLGAVETQYF